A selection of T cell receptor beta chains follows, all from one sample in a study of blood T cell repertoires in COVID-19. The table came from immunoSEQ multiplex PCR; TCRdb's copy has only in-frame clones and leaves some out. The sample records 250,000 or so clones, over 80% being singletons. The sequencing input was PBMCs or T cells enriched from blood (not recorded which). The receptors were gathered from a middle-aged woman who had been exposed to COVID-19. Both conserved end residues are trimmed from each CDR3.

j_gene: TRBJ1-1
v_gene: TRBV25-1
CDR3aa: ASSATTGLNTEAF

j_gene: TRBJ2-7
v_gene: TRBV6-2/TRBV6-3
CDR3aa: ASSYPLGGGSYEQY

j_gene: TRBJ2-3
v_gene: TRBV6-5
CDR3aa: ASSYSLWEGTDTQY

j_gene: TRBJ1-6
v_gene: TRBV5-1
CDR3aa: ASSVLGEPLH

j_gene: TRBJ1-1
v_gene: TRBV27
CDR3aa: ASSLYGGGLSEAF

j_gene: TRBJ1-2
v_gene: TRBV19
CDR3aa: ASSRGQGGYGYT

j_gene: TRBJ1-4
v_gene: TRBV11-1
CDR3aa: ASSSGTGDEKLF

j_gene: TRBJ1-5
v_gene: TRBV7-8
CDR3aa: ASSSDRGLHQPQH

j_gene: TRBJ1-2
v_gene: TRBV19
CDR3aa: ASIQPGQSNYGYT

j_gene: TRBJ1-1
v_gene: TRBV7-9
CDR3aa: ASSRGGTEAF

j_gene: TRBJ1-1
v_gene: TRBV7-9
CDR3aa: ASSLGGFTEAF

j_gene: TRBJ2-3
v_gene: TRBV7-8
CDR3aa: ASSFLLAGATDTQY

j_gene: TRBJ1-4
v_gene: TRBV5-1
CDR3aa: ASSPGDRTNEKLF

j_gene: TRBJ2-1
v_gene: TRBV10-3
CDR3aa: AISDGAGGLVEQF

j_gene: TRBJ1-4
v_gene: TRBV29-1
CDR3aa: SVNRGTANEKLF

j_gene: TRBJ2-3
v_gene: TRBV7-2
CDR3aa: ASSLDLAGATDTQY

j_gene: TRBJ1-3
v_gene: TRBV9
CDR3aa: ASTDSTGVGNTIY

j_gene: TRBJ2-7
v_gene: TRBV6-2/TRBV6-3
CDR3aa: ASSFSGQGAQEQY

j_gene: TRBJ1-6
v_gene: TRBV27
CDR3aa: ASRKTQGESYNSPLH

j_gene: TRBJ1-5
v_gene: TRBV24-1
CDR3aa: ATSDQGLEPQH

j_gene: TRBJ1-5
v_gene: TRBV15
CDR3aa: ATSREDRGWDQPQH

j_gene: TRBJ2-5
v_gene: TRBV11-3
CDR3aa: ASSLARGRETQY

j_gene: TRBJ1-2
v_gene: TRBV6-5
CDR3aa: ASSKPRQGYGYT

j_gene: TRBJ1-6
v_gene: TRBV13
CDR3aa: ASSPGGQDYNSPLH

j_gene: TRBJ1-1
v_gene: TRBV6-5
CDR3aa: ASRQGQATEAF

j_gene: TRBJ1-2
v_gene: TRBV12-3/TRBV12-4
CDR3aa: ASSSQNYGYT

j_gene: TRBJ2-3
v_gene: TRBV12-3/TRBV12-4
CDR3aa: ASSLSGGDTQY

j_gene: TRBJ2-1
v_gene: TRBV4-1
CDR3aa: ASSQVVSAFYNEQF

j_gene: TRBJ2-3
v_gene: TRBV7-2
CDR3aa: ASSPAGTSGDTQY

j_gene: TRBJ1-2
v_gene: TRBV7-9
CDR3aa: ASSFTGGDGYT

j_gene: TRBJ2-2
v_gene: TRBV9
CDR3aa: ASSVGAGTGELF

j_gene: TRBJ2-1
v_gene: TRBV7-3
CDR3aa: ASSLAGTSGSYNEQF

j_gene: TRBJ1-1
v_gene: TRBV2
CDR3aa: ASKGQVEAF

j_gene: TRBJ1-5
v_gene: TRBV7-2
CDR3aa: ASNREEINQPQH

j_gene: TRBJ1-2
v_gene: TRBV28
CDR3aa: ASSFGESNYGYT

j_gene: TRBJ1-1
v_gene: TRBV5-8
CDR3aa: ASRAGTGTLMNTEAF

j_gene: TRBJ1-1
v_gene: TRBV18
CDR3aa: ASSLGRGGNTEAF

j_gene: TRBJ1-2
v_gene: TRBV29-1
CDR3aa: SVERGGSEGYT

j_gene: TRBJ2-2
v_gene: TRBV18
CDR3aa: ASSPPNHRGLTGELF

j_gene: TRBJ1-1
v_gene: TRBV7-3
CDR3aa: ASSPETGRYTEAF

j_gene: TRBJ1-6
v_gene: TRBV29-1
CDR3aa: SAATGHNSPLH

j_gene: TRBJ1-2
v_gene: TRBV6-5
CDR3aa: ASRHGQGYGYT

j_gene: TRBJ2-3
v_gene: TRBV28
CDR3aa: ASSIKRELADTQY

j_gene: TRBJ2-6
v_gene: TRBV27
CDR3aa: ASSPGQYPSGANVLT

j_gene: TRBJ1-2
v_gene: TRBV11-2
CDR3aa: ASSLRASIGGSYGYT

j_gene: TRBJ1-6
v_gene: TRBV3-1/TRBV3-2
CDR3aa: ASSGRTGRKESLH

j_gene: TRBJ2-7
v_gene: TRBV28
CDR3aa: ASSPTGLLYEQY

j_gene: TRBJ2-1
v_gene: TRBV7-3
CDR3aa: ASSFPGLEEQF

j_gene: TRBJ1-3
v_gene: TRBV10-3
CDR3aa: ATHYSSGNTIY

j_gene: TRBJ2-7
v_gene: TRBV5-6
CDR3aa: ASSFTPGLGIYEQY